The 19 T cell receptor beta chains below all came from one sample that was sequenced in a study of T-cell reconstitution after alpha-beta-depleted transplantation in children. TCRbeta library preparation incorporated unique molecular identifiers. TCRdb used MiXCR to reprocess the PCR reads, holding one entry per CDR3 protein. The sample has 500,000 to 600,000 distinct CDR3 sequences; around 18% are singletons. Specimen: PBMCs from the stem cell graft donor, collected from the stem cell graft. The source of these receptors is a human donor who donated a stem cell graft to a child with acute lymphoblastic leukemia.

This clonotype has a count of ten or more. The rearrangement joins TRBV12-3 or TRBV12-4 to TRBJ2-1; D call uncertain. The V end lost 5 bases, the J end lost 5 bases, and 10 bases lay between the germline ends. This CDR3 is built from 13 residues. This CDR3 is CASSPGPDNEQFF. The CDR3 DNA follows: TGTGCCAGCAGTCCTGGACCAGACAATGAGCAGTTCTTC.

The chain combines TRBV20-1 with TRBJ2-7; D is ambiguous. There are 13 residues in the CDR3. V was cut by 2 bases and J by 0 bases, with 8 bases left in between. Per germline, CDR1 DFQATT and CDR2 SNEGSKA (reference sequence). CDR3 nucleotides: TGCAGTGCTAGATGGCGAGCCTCCTACGAGCAGTACTTC. Translated: CSARWRASYEQYF.

This clonotype occurred a few times. This sequence joins TRBV6-5 and TRBJ1-1, with D unclear. CDR1 and CDR2 from the germline V gene are MNHEY and SVGAGI. This CDR3 is 18 amino acids long. Trimming removed 3 bases at V and 4 bases at J, with 24 bases between. In DNA form, the CDR3 reads TGTGCCAGCAGTTATGGACCCTGGACCTGGAAGGAGTTCACTGAAGCTTTCTTT. Protein sequence: CASSYGPWTWKEFTEAFF.

The table lists this clonotype with a few counts. V is TRBV6-1 and J is TRBJ1-2; D unresolved. Germline-derived CDR1 and CDR2 are MNHNS and SASEGT. Trimming pared 8 bases from V and 4 bases from J, leaving 14 bases between. The CDR3 consists of 13 residues. This CDR3 is CASGWTGSYGYTF. The CDR3 DNA reads as TGTGCCAGCGGCTGGACGGGTTCCTATGGCTACACCTTC.

This clonotype was counted a few times. The chain couples TRBV7-2 to TRBJ2-5; D possibly corresponds to TRBD1 (8 bases). Trimming left V 4 bases short and J 4 bases short, with 19 bases between. Germline CDR1 is SGHTA and CDR2 is FQGNSA. CDR3 size: 16 residues. This CDR3 reads CASSSWTGRERETQYF. CDR3 nucleotides: TGTGCCAGCAGCTCATGGACAGGGAGGGAGCGAGAGACCCAGTACTTC.

This clonotype was counted a few times. One end of the junction is discordant with germline, which a read error may explain. The V and J genes are TRBV3-1 and TRBJ1-6; weak D call: TRBD1 (5 bases). The CDR3 sequence is 17 residues long. CDR1 and CDR2 (germline): LGHDT, YNNKEL (reference sequence). The CDR3 nucleotides read TGTGCCACCAGCCAAGGGATTTATCGGGGCTTTGATTCACCCCTCCACTTT. The encoded protein is CATSQGIYRGFDSPLHF.

This clonotype was seen at least ten times. The CDR3: CASSPPGYNEQFF. As DNA, the CDR3 is TGTGCCAGCAGTCCACCAGGATACAATGAGCAGTTCTTC. The rearrangement uses TRBV7-3 and TRBJ2-1; no clear D. The CDR3 loop spans 13 amino acids. Per the germline V gene, CDR1 is SGHTA and CDR2 is FQGTGA. Between the trimmed V and J ends, which lost 6 bases and 4 bases, there was a span of 10 bases.

The sample holds many counts of this clonotype. The V and J genes are TRBV7-9 and TRBJ1-3; D is possibly TRBD1 (5 bases). CDR3 length: 17 residues. V was pared by 2 bases and J by 4 bases, with 18 bases between. Germline values: CDR1 SEHNR, CDR2 FQNEAQ (reference sequence). CDR3 residues: CASSLLLSGTSGNTIYF. The CDR3 DNA is TGTGCCAGCAGCTTATTATTGTCGGGGACGTCCGGAAACACCATATATTTT. Complete variable domain (other parts from reference TRBV7-9 and TRBJ1-3): DTGVSQNPRHKITKRGQNVTFRCDPISEHNRLYWYRQTLGQGPEFLTYFQNEAQLEKSRLLSDRFSAERPKGSFSTLEIQRTEQGDSAMYLCASSLLLSGTSGNTIYFGEGSWLTVV.

The CDR3 nucleotides are TGTGCCAGCAGTTACGGGGACATTCAGTACTTC. Protein sequence: CASSYGDIQYF. The chain is built from TRBV6-5 and TRBJ2-4; D remains unclear. Trimming shortened V by 2 bases and J by 8 bases, and 4 bases separated the two germline ends. From germline, CDR1 is MNHEY and CDR2 SVGAGI. The CDR3 runs 11 residues.

This clonotype was observed a few times. The rearrangement uses TRBV5-1 and TRBJ2-7; 10 bases are a match to TRBD2. Germline CDR1 SGHRS, CDR2 YFSETQ. Trimming cost V 7 bases and J 2 bases; bases outside gene matches: 6. The length of the CDR3 is 14 residues. The CDR3, as DNA: TGCGCCAGCGCACTAGCGGGGTTTACCTACGAGCAGTACTTC. It codes for CASALAGFTYEQYF.

This clonotype was observed a handful of times. V usage is TRBV12-3 or TRBV12-4 and J usage is TRBJ2-3; no definite D call. This CDR3 spans 11 amino acids. Trimming took off 4 bases at V and 11 bases at J, with 10 bases between the two ends. The CDR3 protein is CASSSIPWQYF. Written as DNA, the CDR3 is TGTGCCAGCAGTTCGATCCCTTGGCAGTATTTT.

This clonotype was observed a few times. V and J are TRBV20-1 and TRBJ2-5, with 15 bases fitting TRBD2. Per germline, CDR1 DFQATT and CDR2 SNEGSKA (reference sequence). J lost 3 bases, V lost 3 bases, and 2 bases had no gene match. The CDR3 runs to 15 residues. CDR3 in amino acids: CSASWTSGGEETQYF. CDR3 in DNA: TGCAGTGCTAGTTGGACTAGCGGGGGGGAAGAGACCCAGTACTTC.

This chain connects TRBV11-2 to TRBJ2-1; D unclear. V shed 9 bases and J shed 6 bases, with 18 bases lying between them. The germline CDR1 and CDR2 sequences are SGHAT and FQNNGV. The CDR3 totals 14 residues. The CDR3 region has the DNA TGTGCCAGTCAAACCTCAGACTTGGCCAATGAGCAGTTCTTC. Residues: CASQTSDLANEQFF.

V gene TRBV12-3 or TRBV12-4 combines with J gene TRBJ1-2, with D maybe TRBD1 (5 bases). The CDR3 runs 13 residues. V was trimmed by 5 bases and J by 4 bases, leaving 11 bases between them. CDR3 region: CASSPGLTYGYTF. Written as DNA, the CDR3 is TGTGCCAGCAGTCCGGGACTGACCTATGGCTACACCTTC.

The chain combines TRBV7-3 with TRBJ2-5, with 11 nucleotides matching TRBD2. The CDR3 length is 18 residues. From germline, CDR1 is SGHTA and CDR2 FQGTGA. V was clipped by 10 bases and J by 0 bases; unmatched bases: 16. The CDR3 coding sequence is TGTGCCATCTGTTTACCGGGACTAGCGGAGACGTACCAAGAGACCCAGTACTTC. This sequence encodes CAICLPGLAETYQETQYF. The variable domain in full, with the rest retrieved from reference TRBV7-3 and TRBJ2-5, is GAGVSQTPSNKVTEKGKYVELRCDPISGHTALYWYRQSLGQGPEFLIYFQGTGAADDSGLPNDRFFAVRPEGSVSTLKIQRTERGDSAVYLCAICLPGLAETYQETQYFGPGTRLLVL.

The chain joins TRBV6-2 or TRBV6-3 to TRBJ1-1; D gene ambiguous. Germline-derived CDR1 and CDR2 are MNHEY and SVGEGT. This CDR3 contains 14 residues. The ends were cut back, 5 bases at V and 6 bases at J, with 16 bases in the middle. CDR3 sequence reads: CASSPTENGAEAFF. The CDR3 DNA reads TGTGCCAGCAGTCCTACAGAGAACGGCGCTGAAGCTTTCTTT.

In this sample, this clonotype turned up a few times. The CDR3 bases are TGTGCCAGCAGCTTGGCTTTTCAGTACTTC. This encodes CASSLAFQYF. The rearrangement uses TRBV5-6 and TRBJ2-4; D is uncertain. V shed 0 bases and J shed 11 bases, with 3 bases lying between them. The CDR3 loop spans 10 amino acids. Per the germline V gene, CDR1 is SGHDT and CDR2 is YYEEEE.

Of note for this clonotype: One junction end disagrees with the germline gene, perhaps due to a read error. The V and J genes are TRBV5-5 and TRBJ2-7; D is unresolved. CDR1 and CDR2 (germline): SGHKS, YYEKEE (reference sequence). CDR3 size: 12 residues. The CDR3 sequence: CASRLEGNEQYF. CDR3 nucleotides: TGTGCCAGCAGGTTGGAAGGGAACGAGCAGTACTTC. Filled out from reference TRBV5-5 and TRBJ2-7, the complete variable domain reads DAGVTQSPTHLIKTRGQQVTLRCSPISGHKSVSWYQQVLGQGPQFIFQYYEKEERGRGNFPDRFSARQFPNYSSELNVNALLLGDSALYLCASRLEGNEQYFGPGTRLTVT.

Here the CDR3 DNA reads TGCAGTGCTAGAGAACAGGGGGAAGAGACCCAGTACTTC. It yields the protein CSAREQGEETQYF. The V gene is TRBV20-1, the J gene TRBJ2-5, with TRBD1 matching over 8 bases. Germline V gene sequence: CDR1 DFQATT, CDR2 SNEGSKA (reference sequence). V lost 0 bases, J lost 3 bases, and 0 bases stayed unmatched. The CDR3 has 13 residues.